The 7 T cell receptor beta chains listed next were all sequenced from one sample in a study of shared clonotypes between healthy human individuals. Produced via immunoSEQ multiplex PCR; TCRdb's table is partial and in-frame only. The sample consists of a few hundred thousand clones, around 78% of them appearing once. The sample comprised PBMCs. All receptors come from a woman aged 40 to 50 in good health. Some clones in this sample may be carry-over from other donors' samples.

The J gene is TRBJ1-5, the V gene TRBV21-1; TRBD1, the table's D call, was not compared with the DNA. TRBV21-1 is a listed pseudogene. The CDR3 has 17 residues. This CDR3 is CASSERDRGIGNQPQHF. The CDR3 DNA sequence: TGTGCCAGCAGCGAGAGGGACAGGGGGATCGGCAATCAGCCCCAGCATTTT.

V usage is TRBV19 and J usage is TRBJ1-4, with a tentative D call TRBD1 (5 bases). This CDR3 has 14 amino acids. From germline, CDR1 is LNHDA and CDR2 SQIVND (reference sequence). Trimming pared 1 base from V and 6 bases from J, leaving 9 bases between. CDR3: CASSIGGADEKLFF. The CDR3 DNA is TGTGCCAGTAGTATAGGGGGCGCCGATGAAAAACTGTTTTTT.

The CDR3 DNA reads TGTGCCATCAGTGAGTCCATACTGCTGGATAGCGGGGAGCTGTTTTTT. It codes for CAISESILLDSGELFF. The chain has TRBV10-3 and TRBJ2-2, with unresolved D. Trimming took off 0 bases at V and 7 bases at J, with 15 bases between the two ends. There are 16 residues in the CDR3. Per germline, CDR1 ENHRY and CDR2 SYGVKD.

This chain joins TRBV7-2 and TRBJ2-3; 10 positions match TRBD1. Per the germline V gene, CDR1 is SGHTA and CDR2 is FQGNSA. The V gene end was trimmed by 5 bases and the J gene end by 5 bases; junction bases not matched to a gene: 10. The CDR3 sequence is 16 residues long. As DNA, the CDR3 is TGTGCCAGCAGCAAAAGACAGGGGGCTGAGGGAGATACGCAGTATTTT. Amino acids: CASSKRQGAEGDTQYF. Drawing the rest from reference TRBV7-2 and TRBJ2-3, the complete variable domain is GAGVSQSPSNKVTEKGKDVELRCDPISGHTALYWYRQSLGQGLEFLIYFQGNSAPDKSGLPSDRFSAERTGGSVSTLTIQRTQQEDSAVYLCASSKRQGAEGDTQYFGPGTRLTVL.

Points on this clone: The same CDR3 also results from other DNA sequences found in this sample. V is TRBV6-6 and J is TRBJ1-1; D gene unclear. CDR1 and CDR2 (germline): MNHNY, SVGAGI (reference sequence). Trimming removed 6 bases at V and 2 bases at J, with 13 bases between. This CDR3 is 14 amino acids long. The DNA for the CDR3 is TGTGCCAGCAGCCTCGATGGGGTAAACACTGAAGCTTTCTTT. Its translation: CASSLDGVNTEAFF.

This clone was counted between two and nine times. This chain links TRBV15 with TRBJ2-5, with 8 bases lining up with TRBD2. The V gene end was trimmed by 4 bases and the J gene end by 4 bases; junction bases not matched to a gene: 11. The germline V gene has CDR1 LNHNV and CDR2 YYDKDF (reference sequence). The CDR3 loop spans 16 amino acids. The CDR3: CATSNANVGGAETQYF. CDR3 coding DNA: TGTGCCACCAGCAATGCGAATGTCGGGGGGGCAGAGACCCAGTACTTC.

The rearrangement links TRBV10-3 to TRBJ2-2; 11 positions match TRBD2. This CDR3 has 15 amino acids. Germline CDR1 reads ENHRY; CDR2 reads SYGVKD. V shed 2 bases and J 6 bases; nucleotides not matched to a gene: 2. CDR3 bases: TGTGCCATCAGTGAGGCTAGCGGGAGGTCCGGGGAGCTGTTTTTT. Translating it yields CAISEASGRSGELFF.